The T cell receptor beta chain described here comes from a study of graft-versus-host responses after intestinal transplantation. In the study overall: As for transplant type, recipients had multivisceral, liver-intestinal, or isolated intestinal grafts. Induction with anti-thymocyte globulin, then tacrolimus and steroids for around three years, was given to all recipients.

This table comes from immunoSEQ multiplex PCR, and its TCRdb copy is limited to in-frame clones, with some not included. This table has tens of thousands of clones, around 83% appearing once. Germline CDR1 SGHAT, CDR2 FQNNGV. The junction had 13 bases not matched to a gene; V was cut back by 5 bases and J by 4 bases. This CDR3 region has 18 residues. Sequences were derived from PBMCs, sampled about 160 weeks after transplant. The clonotype comes from a human patient who received an intestinal transplant, so some T cells may come from the graft donor. V usage is TRBV11-2 and J usage is TRBJ2-7, with 14 nucleotides matching TRBD2. In DNA, the CDR3 is TGTGCCAGCAGCCCCGAAGCGGGACTAGCGGGAGTGGGTTACGAGCAGTACTTC. As protein: CASSPEAGLAGVGYEQYF. Together with reference TRBV11-2 and TRBJ2-7, the CDR3 gives the full variable domain: EAGVAQSPRYKIIEKRQSVAFWCNPISGHATLYWYQQILGQGPKLLIQFQNNGVVDDSQLPKDRFSAERLKGVDSTLKIQPAKLEDSAVYLCASSPEAGLAGVGYEQYFGPGTRLTVT.